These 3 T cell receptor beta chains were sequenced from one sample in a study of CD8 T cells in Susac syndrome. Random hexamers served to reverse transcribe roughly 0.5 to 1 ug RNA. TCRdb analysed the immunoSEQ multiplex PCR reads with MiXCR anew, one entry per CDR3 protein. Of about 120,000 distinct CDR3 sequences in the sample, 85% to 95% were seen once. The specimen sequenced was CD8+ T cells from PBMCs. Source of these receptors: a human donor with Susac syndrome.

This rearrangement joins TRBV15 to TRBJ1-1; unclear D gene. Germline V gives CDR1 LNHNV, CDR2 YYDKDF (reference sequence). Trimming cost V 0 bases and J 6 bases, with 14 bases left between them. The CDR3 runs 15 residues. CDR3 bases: TGTGCCACCAGCAGAGATCAGATGGCCGCCGCTGAAGCTTTCTTT. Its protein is CATSRDQMAAAEAFF.

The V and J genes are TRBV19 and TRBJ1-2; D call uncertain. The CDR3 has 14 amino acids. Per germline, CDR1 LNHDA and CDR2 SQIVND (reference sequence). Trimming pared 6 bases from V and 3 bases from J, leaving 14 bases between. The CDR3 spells CASSFRQLHYGYTF. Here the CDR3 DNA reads TGTGCCAGTAGCTTCCGGCAACTGCACTATGGCTACACCTTC.

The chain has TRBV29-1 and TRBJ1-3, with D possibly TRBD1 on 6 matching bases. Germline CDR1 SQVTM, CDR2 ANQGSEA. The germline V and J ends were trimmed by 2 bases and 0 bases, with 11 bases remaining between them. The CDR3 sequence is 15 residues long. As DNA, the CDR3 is TGCAGCGTTGAAATGCAGGGGAGCTCTGGAAACACCATATATTTT. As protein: CSVEMQGSSGNTIYF.